There are many counts of the clone carrying this T cell receptor beta chain. Germline CDR1 reads MNHNY; CDR2 reads SVGAGI (reference sequence). Trimming shortened V by 5 bases and J by 4 bases, and 6 bases separated the two germline ends. The CDR3 extends over 11 amino acids. The sample originates from a study of early T cells in non-severe SARS-CoV-2 infection. About the research overall: From unsorted whole blood, bulk RNA was sequenced, and the chains remained unpaired.

Unique molecular identifiers were affixed to single, distinct cDNA molecules. Each CDR3 protein is one row after TCRdb ran MiXCR on the 5' RACE reads. This sample yields 30,000 to 40,000 distinct CDR3 sequences, of which less than 6.5% are seen a single time; about 6% belongs to the top ten. The rearrangement uses TRBV6-6 and TRBJ2-7; D possibly corresponds to TRBD1 (5 bases). This clonotype was obtained from an adult who was a healthcare worker with PCR-confirmed SARS-CoV-2 infection or an uninfected control (not recorded which). The sample was whole blood, taken at baseline. CDR3: CASSRQYEQYF. The CDR3 nucleotides are TGTGCCAGCAGTCGACAGTACGAGCAGTACTTC.